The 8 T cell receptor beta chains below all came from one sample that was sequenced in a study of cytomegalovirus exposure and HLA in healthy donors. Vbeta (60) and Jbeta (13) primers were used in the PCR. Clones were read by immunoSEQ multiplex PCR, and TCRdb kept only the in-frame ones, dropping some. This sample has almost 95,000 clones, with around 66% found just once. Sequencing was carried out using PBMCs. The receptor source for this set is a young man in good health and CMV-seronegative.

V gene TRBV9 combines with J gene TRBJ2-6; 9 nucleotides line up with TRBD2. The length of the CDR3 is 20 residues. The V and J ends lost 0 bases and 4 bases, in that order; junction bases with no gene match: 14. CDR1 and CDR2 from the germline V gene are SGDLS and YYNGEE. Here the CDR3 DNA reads TGTGCCAGCAGCGTAGCTACGGCGGGAGGGCCCTACAGCGGGGCCAACGTCCTGACTTTC. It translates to CASSVATAGGPYSGANVLTF.

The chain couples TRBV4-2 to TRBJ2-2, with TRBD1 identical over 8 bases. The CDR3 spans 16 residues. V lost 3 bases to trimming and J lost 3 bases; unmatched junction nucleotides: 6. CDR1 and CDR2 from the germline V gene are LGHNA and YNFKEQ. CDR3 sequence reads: CASSHPTGEDTGELFF. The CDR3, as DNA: TGTGCCAGCAGCCACCCGACAGGGGAGGACACCGGGGAGCTGTTTTTT.

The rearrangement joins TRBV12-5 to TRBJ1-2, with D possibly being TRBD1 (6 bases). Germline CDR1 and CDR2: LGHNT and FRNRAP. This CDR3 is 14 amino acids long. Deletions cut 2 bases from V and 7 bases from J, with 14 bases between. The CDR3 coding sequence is TGTGCTAGTGGTTTGCCAAACAGGGCCGGTGGCTACACCTTC. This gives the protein CASGLPNRAGGYTF.

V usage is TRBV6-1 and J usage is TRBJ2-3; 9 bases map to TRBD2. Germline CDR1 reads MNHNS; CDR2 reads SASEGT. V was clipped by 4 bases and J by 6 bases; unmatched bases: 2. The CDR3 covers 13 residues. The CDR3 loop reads CASSVAGADTQYF. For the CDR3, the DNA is TGTGCCAGCAGTGTAGCGGGAGCGGATACGCAGTATTTT.

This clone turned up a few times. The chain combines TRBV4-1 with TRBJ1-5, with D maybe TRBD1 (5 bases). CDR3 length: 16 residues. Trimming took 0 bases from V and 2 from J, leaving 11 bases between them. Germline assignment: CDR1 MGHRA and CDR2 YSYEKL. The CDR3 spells CASSQDGGLGNQPQHF. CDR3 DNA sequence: TGCGCCAGCAGCCAAGATGGGGGGTTGGGCAATCAGCCCCAGCATTTT.

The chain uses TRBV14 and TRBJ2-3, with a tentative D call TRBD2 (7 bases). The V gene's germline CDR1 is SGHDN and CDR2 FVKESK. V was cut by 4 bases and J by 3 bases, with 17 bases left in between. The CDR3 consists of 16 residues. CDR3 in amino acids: CASSLYKRGGTDTQYF. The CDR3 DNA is TGTGCCAGCAGCCTCTACAAAAGGGGGGGAACAGATACGCAGTATTTT.

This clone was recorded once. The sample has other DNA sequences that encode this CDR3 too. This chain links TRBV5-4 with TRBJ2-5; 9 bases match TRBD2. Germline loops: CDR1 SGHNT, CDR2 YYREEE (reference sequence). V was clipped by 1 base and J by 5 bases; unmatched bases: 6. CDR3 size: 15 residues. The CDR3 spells CASSLRLAGQETQYF. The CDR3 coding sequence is TGTGCCAGCAGCTTGAGGCTAGCGGGACAGGAGACCCAGTACTTC.

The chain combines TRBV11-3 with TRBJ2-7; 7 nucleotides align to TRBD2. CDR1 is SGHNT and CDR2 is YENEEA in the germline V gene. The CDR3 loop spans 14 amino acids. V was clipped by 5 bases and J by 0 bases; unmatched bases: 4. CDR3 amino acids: CASSPRGSSYEQYF. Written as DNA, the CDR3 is TGTGCCAGCAGCCCCCGCGGGAGCTCCTACGAGCAGTACTTC.